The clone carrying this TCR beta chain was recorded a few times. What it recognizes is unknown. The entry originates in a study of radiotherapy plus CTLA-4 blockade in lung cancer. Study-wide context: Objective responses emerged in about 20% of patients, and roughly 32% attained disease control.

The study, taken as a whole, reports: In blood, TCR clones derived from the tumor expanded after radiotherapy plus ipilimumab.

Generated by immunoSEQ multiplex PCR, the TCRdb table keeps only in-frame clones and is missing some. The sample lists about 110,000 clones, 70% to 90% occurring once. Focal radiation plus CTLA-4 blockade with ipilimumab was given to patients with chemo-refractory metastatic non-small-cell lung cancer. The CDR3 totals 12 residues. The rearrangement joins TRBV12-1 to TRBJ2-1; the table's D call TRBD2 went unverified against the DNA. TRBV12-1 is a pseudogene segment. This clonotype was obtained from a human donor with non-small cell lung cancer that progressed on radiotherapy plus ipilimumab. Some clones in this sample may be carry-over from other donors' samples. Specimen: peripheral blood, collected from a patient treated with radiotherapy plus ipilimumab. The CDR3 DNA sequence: TGTGCCAGCAGCTCTAGCGCCAATGAGCAGTTCTTC. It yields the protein CASSSSANEQFF.